This T cell receptor (beta chain) was sequenced for a study of a mutant IDH1 vaccine in newly diagnosed glioma. Study at large: Before enrollment, the patients had been treated with radiotherapy alone, temozolomide alone, or both together. Most of them had received both. Points from the study as a whole: Of the patients, about 95% had vaccine-induced immune responses.

The CDR3 extends over 14 amino acids. Trimming stripped 0 bases from V and 7 bases from J, with 12 bases between. Germline lookup yields CDR1 PRHDT and CDR2 FYEKMQ (reference sequence). Documented time point: baseline, week 1 (first vaccination visit). The treatment: pre-vaccination baseline after standard-of-care therapy. The data were produced by immunoSEQ multiplex PCR, yet TCRdb's version contains in-frame clones alone and is incomplete. The sample lists around 87,000 clones; about 80% were seen once. Concerning this clone: As yet, its antigen is unknown.

The J gene is TRBJ1-1, the V gene TRBV13, with D possibly being TRBD1 (6 bases). The source was PBMCs, collected from a glioma patient treated with radiotherapy, temozolomide or both. The receptor's source is a woman aged 45-59 years with glioma. The CDR3 here is CASSLGIGGSEAFF. The CDR3 nucleotides are TGTGCCAGCAGCTTAGGTATAGGGGGGAGTGAAGCTTTCTTT.